This record looks at one T cell receptor (beta chain) sequence and its context. What it binds is unknown. PCR employed 60 Vbeta and 13 Jbeta primers. The table came from immunoSEQ multiplex PCR; TCRdb's copy has only in-frame clones and leaves some out. The sample holds 250,000 or so clones, about 90% seen once. The sample originates from a study of cytomegalovirus exposure and HLA in healthy donors. Study findings and constraints: Immune exposure information comprised only CMV serostatus. V segments that were indistinguishable, TRBV6-2 and TRBV6-3 among them, were omitted from analysis. Sequencing likely produced, as an artifact, a cluster of highly shared sequence variants.

Germline V gives CDR1 SGHNT, CDR2 YYREEE (reference sequence). Trimming cost V 4 bases and J 2 bases; bases outside gene matches: 7. The CDR3 loop spans 15 amino acids. The genes are TRBV5-4 and TRBJ2-7; the match to TRBD1 covers 9 bases. The sequencing sample was made of PBMCs. This TCR came from a girl aged 2-10 years in good health and CMV-seronegative. The CDR3 reads CASSTPGQGPYEQYF. CDR3 nucleotides: TGTGCCAGCAGCACACCGGGACAGGGCCCCTACGAGCAGTACTTC. Full variable domain (missing parts from reference TRBV5-4 and TRBJ2-7): ETGVTQSPTHLIKTRGQQVTLRCSSQSGHNTVSWYQQALGQGPQFIFQYYREEENGRGNFPPRFSGLQFPNYSSELNVNALELDDSALYLCASSTPGQGPYEQYFGPGTRLTVT.